The rows below give T cell receptor beta chains drawn from one sample of a study of beta chain features in type 1 diabetes. The method was immunoSEQ multiplex PCR; TCRdb's version includes in-frame clones alone and lacks a portion of them. This table has 160,000 or so clones, roughly 60% appearing once. The sample taken for sequencing was naive CD4+ T cells from blood. The receptors shown here come from a man aged 25 to 40 with type 1 diabetes. CDR3s include the opening cysteine and the closing phenylalanine or tryptophan.

v_call: TRBV11-2; cdr3_length: 15; cdr3_aa: CASSLDRGSNYEQYF
v_call: TRBV29-1; cdr3_length: 12; cdr3_aa: CSVVLTNEKLFF
v_call: TRBV9; cdr3_length: 14; cdr3_aa: CASSPHSISYEQYF
v_call: TRBV25-1; cdr3_length: 13; cdr3_aa: CASGDTNSYEQYF
v_call: TRBV30; cdr3_length: 13; cdr3_aa: CAWSRTGPETQYF
v_call: TRBV7-2; cdr3_length: 15; cdr3_aa: CASSSRTSSYNEQFF
v_call: TRBV20-1; cdr3_length: 10; cdr3_aa: CSARADTQYF
v_call: TRBV13; cdr3_length: 20; cdr3_aa: CASSLEARLRQGARQTEAFF
v_call: TRBV13; cdr3_length: 15; cdr3_aa: CASSPRDSRGGGYTF
v_call: TRBV5-4; cdr3_length: 16; cdr3_aa: CASSSRDRYGTDTQYF
v_call: TRBV9; cdr3_length: 14; cdr3_aa: CASSVERGPDTQYF
v_call: TRBV25-1; cdr3_length: 14; cdr3_aa: CASSADRRNEKLFF
v_call: TRBV9; cdr3_length: 13; cdr3_aa: CASSADATDTQYF
v_call: TRBV5-6; cdr3_length: 15; cdr3_aa: CASSSGTSNTGELFF
v_call: TRBV11-2; cdr3_length: 14; cdr3_aa: CASSLRGRNTEAFF
v_call: TRBV30; cdr3_length: 19; cdr3_aa: CAWSAHRTSGGLRTDTQYF
v_call: TRBV30; cdr3_length: 10; cdr3_aa: CAWSVTGMHF
v_call: TRBV5-1; cdr3_length: 13; cdr3_aa: CASSDRGRYEQYF
v_call: TRBV6-5; cdr3_length: 12; cdr3_aa: CASGRDQETQYF
v_call: TRBV30; cdr3_length: 12; cdr3_aa: CATERGRNTIYF
v_call: TRBV29-1; cdr3_length: 14; cdr3_aa: CSGRDSINTGELFF
v_call: TRBV6-6; cdr3_length: 14; cdr3_aa: CASRIAGDHNEQFF
v_call: TRBV7-2; cdr3_length: 15; cdr3_aa: CASSITGPLAYEQYF
v_call: TRBV5-6; cdr3_length: 16; cdr3_aa: CASSLVGERGNEKLFF
v_call: TRBV28; cdr3_length: 15; cdr3_aa: CASSFQGLKQETQYF
v_call: TRBV5-1; cdr3_length: 14; cdr3_aa: CASSTGDRAYEQYF
v_call: TRBV7-9; cdr3_length: 15; cdr3_aa: CASSTGDRGTDTQYF
v_call: TRBV9; cdr3_length: 12; cdr3_aa: CATNPGDQPQHF
v_call: TRBV27; cdr3_length: 13; cdr3_aa: CASSLFGSYVLTF
v_call: TRBV7-9; cdr3_length: 17; cdr3_aa: CASSLGLAGARTDTQYF
v_call: TRBV30; cdr3_length: 16; cdr3_aa: CAWSGQRMTLNEKLFF
v_call: TRBV29-1; cdr3_length: 11; cdr3_aa: CSVEGREKLFF
v_call: TRBV7-2; cdr3_length: 17; cdr3_aa: CASSLEPISSGANVLTF
v_call: TRBV7-2; cdr3_length: 15; cdr3_aa: CASSPRGGTTDTQYF
v_call: TRBV11-2; cdr3_length: 13; cdr3_aa: CASSLEGGQPQHF
v_call: TRBV29-1; cdr3_length: 14; cdr3_aa: CSVVRFPTNTEAFF
v_call: TRBV5-1; cdr3_length: 8; cdr3_aa: CASGNQFF
v_call: TRBV9; cdr3_length: 13; cdr3_aa: CASSPGRGYEQYF
v_call: TRBV30; cdr3_length: 13; cdr3_aa: CAWSVKGSYGYTF
v_call: TRBV5-4; cdr3_length: 14; cdr3_aa: CASSIQGASETQYF
v_call: TRBV2; cdr3_length: 15; cdr3_aa: CASSLMGLTYNEQFF
v_call: TRBV7-9; cdr3_length: 12; cdr3_aa: CASSTTSTEAFF
v_call: TRBV5-1; cdr3_length: 13; cdr3_aa: CASSLHSGPEQYF
v_call: TRBV20-1; cdr3_length: 10; cdr3_aa: CSAQKGTQYF
v_call: TRBV4-3; cdr3_length: 14; cdr3_aa: CASSQDPYTGELFF
v_call: TRBV7-2; cdr3_length: 17; cdr3_aa: CASSRIGAGDPSYEQYF
v_call: TRBV5-4; cdr3_length: 16; cdr3_aa: CASSFRTSSDYNEQFF
v_call: TRBV4-1; cdr3_length: 14; cdr3_aa: CASSQVEGDYEQYF
v_call: TRBV7-2; cdr3_length: 14; cdr3_aa: CASSPGGSTDTQYF
v_call: TRBV7-8; cdr3_length: 17; cdr3_aa: CASSPGRGALGANVLTF
v_call: TRBV5-4; cdr3_length: 15; cdr3_aa: CASSLGHSGANVLTF
v_call: TRBV6-1; cdr3_length: 15; cdr3_aa: CASSERADSRETQYF
v_call: TRBV5-4; cdr3_length: 13; cdr3_aa: CASSLNGAETQYF
v_call: TRBV25-1; cdr3_length: 14; cdr3_aa: CASSEPGVTYGYTF
v_call: TRBV7-2; cdr3_length: 16; cdr3_aa: CASSSDLNSNNSPLHF
v_call: TRBV7-9; cdr3_length: 15; cdr3_aa: CASSLQGWGKNIQYF
v_call: TRBV28; cdr3_length: 15; cdr3_aa: CASSPLGQGRETQYF
v_call: TRBV7-2; cdr3_length: 16; cdr3_aa: CASSLLSGGRTDTQYF
v_call: TRBV10-2; cdr3_length: 16; cdr3_aa: CASSEGSGVSSYEQYF